The 12 T cell receptor beta chains in this list originate from one sample, sequenced in a study of cytomegalovirus exposure and HLA in healthy donors (dated by TCRdb to 2016 to 2017). The method was the immunoSEQ multiplex PCR assay. A mixture of 60 forward primers for TCR Vbeta segments and 13 reverse primers for TCR Jbeta segments was used in the multiplex PCR. TCRdb took this table from immuneACCESS and kept in-frame rearrangements with V and J called. Such tables lack part of the clones; where checked against another copy, unresolved V genes explain under half of the gap, and the rest is unexplained. The sample table gives 100,000 to 150,000 clones. Clones ranked in the top ten supply 1.5% to 1.9% of the sample. Sequencing was performed on PBMCs. All receptors come from a woman aged 35 to 49 in good health and CMV-seronegative.

The gene calls are TRBV10-2 and TRBJ2-3; the match to TRBD2 covers 9 bases. V lost 10 bases, J lost 5 bases, and 10 bases stayed unmatched. Germline V gene lookup returns CDR1 WSHSY and CDR2 SAAADI. This CDR3 is 14 amino acids long. The CDR3: CATRGGGAKDTQYF. The CDR3 DNA sequence: TGCGCCACCAGGGGCGGGGGGGCGAAAGATACGCAGTATTTT.

This chain joins TRBV13 and TRBJ1-1; possibly TRBD1 for D (5 bases). Germline lookup yields CDR1 PRHDT and CDR2 FYEKMQ (reference sequence). The CDR3 consists of 13 residues. The V end lost 3 bases, the J end lost 6 bases, and 11 bases lay between the germline ends. The CDR3 here is CASSFFGGAEAFF. The CDR3 DNA is TGTGCCAGCAGCTTTTTCGGGGGAGCTGAAGCTTTCTTT.

The chain couples TRBV6-5 to TRBJ1-5; weak D call: TRBD1 (5 bases). The CDR3 covers 13 residues. Germline V gives CDR1 MNHEY, CDR2 SVGAGI. V lost 6 bases and J 6 bases, leaving 12 bases between the germline ends. The CDR3 bases are TGTGCCAGCAGCAAACAGGTTCGTCAGCCCCAGCATTTT. Encoded protein: CASSKQVRQPQHF.

This chain uses TRBV6-1 with TRBJ2-7; 11 nucleotides line up with TRBD1. CDR3 length: 14 amino acids. Germline values: CDR1 MNHNS, CDR2 SASEGT. V dropped 2 bases and J dropped 4; count of bases not matched to a gene: 1. The CDR3 is CASSERDRGYEQYV. CDR3 DNA: TGTGCCAGCAGTGAAAGGGACAGGGGGTACGAGCAGTACGTC.

The rearrangement links TRBV7-9 to TRBJ1-1; 9 bases align to TRBD1. V gave up 4 bases and J gave up 3 bases; unmatched junction bases: 6. The CDR3 runs 15 residues. The germline V gene has CDR1 SEHNR and CDR2 FQNEAQ (reference sequence). The CDR3 sequence: CASSSWGQGDTEAFF. The CDR3 nucleotides are TGTGCCAGCAGCTCCTGGGGACAGGGAGACACTGAAGCTTTCTTT.

J is TRBJ1-1 and V is TRBV9; the D is unclear. CDR1 and CDR2 (germline): SGDLS, YYNGEE. This CDR3 is built from 15 residues. The germline V and J ends were trimmed by 4 bases and 11 bases, with 24 bases remaining between them. The CDR3 region is CASSPPRTSDPGAFF. In nucleotides, the CDR3 is TGTGCCAGCAGCCCCCCTCGGACTTCGGACCCTGGTGCTTTCTTT.

The chain recombines TRBV9 with TRBJ1-2; weak D call: TRBD1 (5 bases). The CDR3 runs 12 residues. Trimming shortened V by 0 bases and J by 6 bases, and 6 bases separated the two germline ends. CDR1 and CDR2 from the germline V gene are SGDLS and YYNGEE. CDR3 region: CASSVGQNGYTF. The CDR3 DNA is TGTGCCAGCAGCGTAGGACAGAATGGCTACACCTTC.

The chain carries TRBV7-8 and TRBJ1-1; TRBD1 might be the D (5 bases). The germline V and J ends were trimmed by 7 bases and 4 bases, with 19 bases remaining between them. Germline lookup yields CDR1 SGHVS and CDR2 FQNEAQ. This CDR3 is built from 15 residues. CDR3 protein: CASTYSFGGSTEAFF. The CDR3 nucleotides are TGTGCCAGCACCTACTCATTCGGGGGGTCCACTGAAGCTTTCTTT.

This chain's CDR3 is CASSMGLAYEQYF. CDR3 DNA: TGTGCCAGTAGTATGGGACTTGCCTACGAGCAGTACTTC. The chain recombines TRBV19 with TRBJ2-7, with TRBD2 as a possible D gene (6 bases). Between the trimmed V and J ends, which lost 3 bases and 2 bases, there was a span of 8 bases. From germline, CDR1 is LNHDA and CDR2 SQIVND (reference sequence). The CDR3 length is 13 residues. Full variable domain (rest looked up from reference TRBV19 and TRBJ2-7): DGGITQSPKYLFRKEGQNVTLSCEQNLNHDAMYWYRQDPGQGLRLIYYSQIVNDFQKGDIAEGYSVSREKKESFPLTVTSAQKNPTAFYLCASSMGLAYEQYFGPGTRLTVT.

The rearrangement joins TRBV5-4 to TRBJ1-2; D gene ambiguous. The V end lost 0 bases, the J end lost 0 bases, and 15 bases lay between the germline ends. The CDR3 length is 17 residues. The germline V gene encodes CDR1 SGHNT and CDR2 YYREEE (reference sequence). The CDR3 DNA is TGTGCCAGCAGCTTGGGTGGAGGGCCGCTTCCTAACTATGGCTACACCTTC. Translation gives CASSLGGGPLPNYGYTF.

The CDR3 DNA reads as TGTGCCAGCAGCTTAGATGGGCCAGCGGGGGGACCCCTTTACAATGAGCAGTTCTTC. It is translated as CASSLDGPAGGPLYNEQFF. The rearrangement joins TRBV11-3 to TRBJ2-1, with 9 bases identical to TRBD2. The CDR3 has 19 amino acids. CDR1 and CDR2 (germline): SGHNT, YENEEA. V dropped 0 bases and J dropped 4; count of bases not matched to a gene: 13.

CDR3 in DNA: TGTGCCAGCAGCTTCAGGGCATACTCCTATAATTCACCCCTCCACTTT. This gives the protein CASSFRAYSYNSPLHF. V usage is TRBV5-6 and J usage is TRBJ1-6, with a weak D call TRBD1 (5 bases). Trimming took 2 bases from V and 0 from J, leaving 9 bases between them. Looked up from germline, CDR1 is SGHDT and CDR2 is YYEEEE. This CDR3 is built from 16 residues. The full variable domain, in which reference TRBV5-6 and TRBJ1-6 provide the parts outside the CDR3, is DAGVTQSPTHLIKTRGQQVTLRCSPKSGHDTVSWYQQALGQGPQFIFQYYEEEERQRGNFPDRFSGHQFPNYSSELNVNALLLGDSALYLCASSFRAYSYNSPLHFGNGTRLTVT.